This T cell receptor beta chain appears in the sequencing data of a study of T cells in Graves' hyperthyroidism and ophthalmopathy. Looking at the study overall: Peripheral blood was acquired at first diagnosis, ahead of any therapy whatsoever. Points from the study as a whole: Through a model of 13 V-J features, ophthalmopathy was separated from stable hyperthyroidism.

Graves' hyperthyroidism qualified as stable when ophthalmopathy did not progress within 18 months. TCR beta CDR3 sequences were amplified from RNA transcripts. HTBI primers were employed in a first-round RT-PCR of the TCR CDR3. TCRdb reprocessed the multiplex PCR reads with MiXCR, giving one entry per CDR3 protein. The sample includes fewer than 800,000 distinct CDR3 sequences, about 15% of them seen just once. The sample holds many counts of this clonotype. What it binds is unknown. The sequence derives from a man between 18 and 29 years old with Graves' hyperthyroidism. Input material: blood.

The DNA for the CDR3 is TGTGCCAGCAGCCGGGGAGCCTACGAGCAGTACTTC. Encoded protein: CASSRGAYEQYF. The rearrangement joins TRBV7-9 to TRBJ2-7, with D perhaps TRBD2 (5 bases). CDR3 length: 12 residues. Germline V gives CDR1 SEHNR, CDR2 FQNEAQ (reference sequence). The V end lost 5 bases, the J end lost 2 bases, and 7 bases lay between the germline ends. Using reference TRBV7-9 and TRBJ2-7 for the parts outside the CDR3, the full variable domain is DTGVSQNPRHKITKRGQNVTFRCDPISEHNRLYWYRQTLGQGPEFLTYFQNEAQLEKSRLLSDRFSAERPKGSFSTLEIQRTEQGDSAMYLCASSRGAYEQYFGPGTRLTVT.